This T cell receptor beta chain was observed in a study of CD8+ T cells in alopecia areata (dated by TCRdb to 2017 to 2018). For the wider study: Treated patients were enrolled in an open-label pilot trial of oral tofacitinib at 5 to 10 mg twice daily for moderate-to-severe alopecia areata. Patients received tofacitinib for 6 to 18 months and were then followed off drug for 6 months to check for delayed response and recurrence. To study T cell clonal expansion in alopecia areata, the researchers applied high-throughput TCRbeta sequencing to both the C3H/HeJ mouse model and human patients. Scalp tissue and sorted CD4+ and CD8+ peripheral blood T cells from patchy and totalis/universalis alopecia areata patients and from healthy controls were covered by human TCRbeta sequencing. Tofacitinib-treated patients had biopsies at baseline and at 4 and 24 weeks of treatment, with a later scalp biopsy in several patients. Scalp clonality was compared across normal scalp (n=4), patchy alopecia areata scalp (n=8), and alopecia totalis/universalis scalp (n=8). RNA came from the PAXgene miRNA kit for fixed scalp, the miRNeasy kit for PBMCs, and the RNeasy kit for mouse skin. Amplification of TCRbeta CDR3 regions was done by immunoSEQ multiplex PCR using 35 Vbeta forward primers and 13 Jbeta reverse primers.

The library was prepared using the immunoSEQ multiplex PCR assay. To provide template for TCR sequencing, every sample had RNA extracted and reverse transcribed into cDNA. SuperScript III was used to make first-strand cDNA, primed with a 2:1 mix of oligo-dT and random hexamers. A synthetic immune receptor repertoire was used to assess amplification bias, and residual bias was removed computationally. Per the authors' processing: Raw reads were preprocessed for error removal, and CDR3 was defined according to IMGT conventions as running from the conserved cysteine to phenylalanine. Clonality was computed as 1 minus the Shannon entropy, with the entropy normalized by log2 of the number of productive unique TCRs. Whether each scalp clone was CD4 or CD8 was inferred by checking scalp TCRbeta sequences against the CD4 and CD8 repertoires from sorted blood. The immuneACCESS repertoire file appears here via TCRdb, limited to in-frame rearrangements. These files lack a portion of the clones; in checked studies, under half of the deficit traces to unresolved V genes, and the cause of the others is not known. V, J and clone size were drawn from that table, and D and trimming were deduced from the DNA. For this sample there are about 150,000 clones; 40% to 50% appear just once. The ten largest clones capture more than 6.5% of the sample.

A word on this clone: There is no known antigen for this receptor. No quality values exist for individual bases; no much larger clone is one base distant.

Peripheral blood and lesional scalp punch biopsies were obtained from patients with alopecia areata. PBMCs were separated by density centrifugation and stained for CD3, CD4 and CD8, after which CD4+ and CD8+ T cells were sorted on a FACSAria. Overall study outcomes, separate from this receptor: Compared with mice, TCR sequences shared between patients were less clear, possibly partly because of HLA diversity across the patient population. Compared with normal scalp, lesional scalp had higher clonality and more expanded CD8+ clones, particularly in alopecia totalis/universalis, a pattern that suggests antigenic drive. Unlike mouse skin, which is dominated by gammadelta T cells, normal human skin has resident alphabeta T cells that are also sequenced, and this complicates analysis of the scalp TCR repertoire.

V loses 6 bases, J loses 0 bases, and the germline ends lie 17 bases apart. The CDR3 runs 16 residues from the cysteine to the phenylalanine. Just CDR3 DNA is preserved here, 48 bases in frame from base 1. According to the germline V gene, CDR1 reads SQVTM and CDR2 reads ANQGSEA. The receptor comes from a human donor with alopecia areata. Sequencing was performed on CD4+ T cells sorted from blood. This chain joins TRBV29-1 to TRBJ1-4; TRBD1 could be the D gene, as 5 bases match. The CDR3 corresponds to CSVTRGSSTTNEKLFF. At the DNA level, the sequence is TGCAGCGTAACGAGGGGCTCTAGTACAACTAATGAAAAACTGTTTTTT.